The clone carrying this TCR beta chain was detected only a few times. Its antigen is not known. This entry comes from a study of T cells after yellow fever vaccination. Study-level information: Researchers used SMART-Seq v4 Ultra Low Input to prepare fractions that had low cell numbers.

One entry per CDR3 protein results from TCRdb running MiXCR on the 5' RACE reads. The sample consists of hundreds of thousands of distinct CDR3 sequences, around an eighth of them appearing once. Study-level results: Relatively few clonotypes were ones that appeared in both CD4 and CD8 compartments. Re-detected after boosting: most primary clones, almost 98% of CD4 and less than 90% of CD8.

This receptor was obtained from a young man who received the YFV17D yellow fever vaccine. Sequenced here: PBMCs, sampled on the day of the yellow fever booster vaccination.

The CDR3 region has the DNA TGTGCCTGGAGCGCTTCATACAGGGGAGGCTACACCTTC. Its translation is CAWSASYRGGYTF. The chain recombines TRBV30 with TRBJ1-2; 7 nucleotides match TRBD1. Germline V gene lookup returns CDR1 GTSNPN and CDR2 SVGIG (reference sequence). V was clipped by 3 bases and J by 8 bases; unmatched bases: 9. This CDR3 has 13 amino acids.